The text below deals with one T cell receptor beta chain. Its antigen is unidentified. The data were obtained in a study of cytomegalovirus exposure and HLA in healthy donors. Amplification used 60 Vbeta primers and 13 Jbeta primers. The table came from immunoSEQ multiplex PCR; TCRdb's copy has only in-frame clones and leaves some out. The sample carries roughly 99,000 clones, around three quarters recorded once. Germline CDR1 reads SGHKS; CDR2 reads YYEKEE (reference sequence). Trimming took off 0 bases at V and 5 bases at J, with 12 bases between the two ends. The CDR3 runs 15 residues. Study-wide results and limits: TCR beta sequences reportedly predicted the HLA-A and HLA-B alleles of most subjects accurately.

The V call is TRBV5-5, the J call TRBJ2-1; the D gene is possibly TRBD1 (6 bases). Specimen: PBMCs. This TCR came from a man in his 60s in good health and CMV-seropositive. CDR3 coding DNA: TGTGCCAGCAGCTTGGTGCCAGGGGACGACAATGAGCAGTTCTTC. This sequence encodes CASSLVPGDDNEQFF.